A single sample gave rise to the 17 T cell receptor beta chains below, sequenced in a study of blood T cell repertoires in COVID-19. Clones were read by immunoSEQ multiplex PCR, and TCRdb kept only the in-frame ones, dropping some. The profile shows about 170,000 clones, under 90% of them singletons. What was sequenced was peripheral blood. These receptor sequences come from a woman aged 65 to 85 with COVID-19, enrolled during active disease.

The J gene is TRBJ1-1, the V gene TRBV28, with D possibly TRBD1 on 6 matching bases. Germline V gene data show CDR1 as MDHEN and CDR2 as SYDVKM. V gave up 6 bases and J gave up 1 base, with 12 bases separating them. The CDR3 spans 14 residues. The CDR3 loop is CASRLTGRNTEAFF. Written as DNA, the CDR3 is TGTGCCAGCAGGTTGACAGGCCGGAACACTGAAGCTTTCTTT.

The chain joins TRBV6-5 to TRBJ2-1, with D maybe TRBD2 (6 bases). This CDR3 has 16 amino acids. Germline V gene data show CDR1 as MNHEY and CDR2 as SVGAGI. Trimming pared 0 bases from V and 2 bases from J, leaving 11 bases between. The CDR3 nucleotides are TGTGCCAGCAGTTACTCGCCGGAGGGGACCTACAATGAGCAGTTCTTC. Translating it yields CASSYSPEGTYNEQFF.

V usage is TRBV13 and J usage is TRBJ2-1; D is possibly TRBD1 (7 bases). CDR3 length: 17 amino acids. The germline V and J ends were trimmed by 4 bases and 4 bases, with 20 bases remaining between them. Germline V gene data show CDR1 as PRHDT and CDR2 as FYEKMQ (reference sequence). DNA of the CDR3: TGTGCCAGCAGCTACACGCTTGGGGGGACAGATTACAATGAGCAGTTCTTC. Translated, it gives CASSYTLGGTDYNEQFF.

The rearrangement uses TRBV3-1 (or the pseudogene TRBV3-2) and TRBJ1-1; no definite D call. The length of the CDR3 is 13 residues. V dropped 1 base and J dropped 9 bases, with 12 bases sitting between them. Germline CDR1 is LGHDT and CDR2 is YNNKEL (reference sequence). The CDR3 DNA follows: TGTGCCAGCAGCCAAGTAGCGGGCCGCAAAGCTTTCTTT. Translating it yields CASSQVAGRKAFF.

This chain joins TRBV2 and TRBJ1-5; the D is unclear. CDR3 length equals 16 residues. CDR1 SNHLY and CDR2 FYNNEI come from the germline V gene. V was shortened by 3 bases and J by 2 bases, with 14 bases between the two germline ends. CDR3 DNA sequence: TGTGCCAGCAGTGAGGGCAGTCTCCCGGGCAATCAGCCCCAGCATTTT. This codes for CASSEGSLPGNQPQHF.

The sample holds one count of this clone. J is TRBJ1-6 and V is TRBV6-2 or TRBV6-3; the D is unclear. The CDR3 loop spans 16 amino acids. The V gene lost 2 bases and the J gene lost 7 bases, with 15 bases spanning the gap. Germline V gene data show CDR1 as MNHEY and CDR2 as SVGEGT. CDR3 residues: CASSYGRLEQNSPLHF. CDR3 bases: TGTGCCAGCAGTTACGGGAGATTGGAGCAGAATTCACCCCTCCACTTT.

This rearrangement joins TRBV7-8 to TRBJ1-6; 10 bases match TRBD1. The CDR3 runs 15 residues. The trim removed 1 base at V and 9 bases at J, leaving 3 bases unmatched. Germline V gene data show CDR1 as SGHVS and CDR2 as FQNEAQ. The CDR3 bases are TGTGCCAGCAGCTTAGGGGGACAGGGGTTTTCACCCCTCCACTTT. Its protein product is CASSLGGQGFSPLHF.

This clone was detected once. The V and J genes are TRBV19 and TRBJ2-1; a possible D gene is TRBD1 (5 bases). This CDR3 is built from 16 residues. Trimming pared 2 bases from V and 2 bases from J, leaving 13 bases between. In germline, CDR1 is LNHDA, CDR2 SQIVND (reference sequence). The CDR3 is CASSIMAQVTYNEQFF. For the CDR3, the DNA is TGTGCCAGTAGTATAATGGCACAGGTAACCTACAATGAGCAGTTCTTC.

V and J are TRBV5-1 and TRBJ2-3; perhaps TRBD2 as D (5 bases). The germline V gene has CDR1 SGHRS and CDR2 YFSETQ. This CDR3 spans 13 amino acids. Between the trimmed V and J ends, which lost 7 bases and 4 bases, there was a span of 13 bases. This CDR3 is CASGVEGADTQYF. CDR3 DNA sequence: TGCGCCAGCGGAGTCGAGGGTGCAGATACGCAGTATTTT. The full variable domain, its missing parts supplied by reference TRBV5-1 and TRBJ2-3, is KAGVTQTPRYLIKTRGQQVTLSCSPISGHRSVSWYQQTPGQGLQFLFEYFSETQRNKGNFPGRFSGRQFSNSRSEMNVSTLELGDSALYLCASGVEGADTQYFGPGTRLTVL.

This chain joins TRBV5-4 and TRBJ2-3; 9 bases agree with TRBD1. The V and J ends lost 0 bases and 3 bases, in that order; junction bases with no gene match: 5. Germline V CDR1 and CDR2: SGHNT, YYREEE (reference sequence). The CDR3 loop spans 16 amino acids. CDR3 loop: CASSLEGDRVTDTQYF. The CDR3 DNA reads as TGTGCCAGCAGCTTGGAGGGGGACAGGGTTACAGATACGCAGTATTTT. Supplemented by reference TRBV5-4 and TRBJ2-3, the full variable domain reads ETGVTQSPTHLIKTRGQQVTLRCSSQSGHNTVSWYQQALGQGPQFIFQYYREEENGRGNFPPRFSGLQFPNYSSELNVNALELDDSALYLCASSLEGDRVTDTQYFGPGTRLTVL.

The chain couples TRBV24-1 to TRBJ2-5, with D perhaps matching TRBD2 (6 bases). CDR1 and CDR2 (germline): KGHDR, SFDVKD. CDR3 length: 14 amino acids. Trimming left V 5 bases short and J 2 bases short, with 11 bases between. The CDR3 region has the DNA TGTGCCACCAGTGGGGCAGGGACTCAAGAGACCCAGTACTTC. This sequence encodes CATSGAGTQETQYF.

This sequence joins TRBV2 and TRBJ2-1, with TRBD1 identical over 7 bases. The germline CDR1 and CDR2 sequences are SNHLY and FYNNEI. With 6 bases clipped from V and 5 bases from J, the junction kept 1 base outside the gene matches. The length of the CDR3 is 12 residues. The CDR3 DNA reads TGTGCCAGCAGGACAGGGAACAATGAGCAGTTCTTC. Translating gives CASRTGNNEQFF.

The V gene is TRBV4-2, the J gene TRBJ2-3, with 8 bases matching TRBD1. The V gene's germline CDR1 is LGHNA and CDR2 YNFKEQ. The CDR3 contains 14 residues. V dropped 1 base and J dropped 7; count of bases not matched to a gene: 4. CDR3 sequence: CASSQGGQANTQYF. CDR3 sequence (DNA): TGTGCCAGCAGCCAAGGGGGACAGGCTAATACGCAGTATTTT.

The count of this clone is one. This chain joins TRBV6-5 and TRBJ2-1, with a weak D call TRBD1 (5 bases). The CDR3 has 12 residues. Germline V gene data show CDR1 as MNHEY and CDR2 as SVGAGI. V shed 7 bases and J shed 9 bases, with 13 bases lying between them. The DNA for the CDR3 is TGTGCCAGCAACTCTTATCAGGGTGAGCAGTTCTTC. This translates into CASNSYQGEQFF.

This clone was recorded only once. The chain recombines TRBV6-1 with TRBJ2-1; 8 bases are shared with TRBD1. In germline, CDR1 is MNHNS, CDR2 SASEGT. The V gene end was trimmed by 3 bases and the J gene end by 6 bases; junction bases not matched to a gene: 4. The CDR3 is 14 amino acids. The CDR3 here is CASSETGVGNEQFF. CDR3 DNA: TGTGCCAGCAGTGAGACAGGGGTGGGCAATGAGCAGTTCTTC.

The chain links TRBV5-1 to TRBJ1-4; D gene ambiguous. V was trimmed by 0 bases and J by 4 bases, leaving 10 bases between them. Germline V lookup: CDR1 SGHRS, CDR2 YFSETQ. The CDR3 extends over 15 amino acids. The CDR3: CASSLGPEDNEKLFF. CDR3 nucleotides: TGCGCCAGCAGCTTGGGGCCCGAAGATAATGAAAAACTGTTTTTT. Together with reference TRBV5-1 and TRBJ1-4, the CDR3 gives the full variable domain: KAGVTQTPRYLIKTRGQQVTLSCSPISGHRSVSWYQQTPGQGLQFLFEYFSETQRNKGNFPGRFSGRQFSNSRSEMNVSTLELGDSALYLCASSLGPEDNEKLFFGSGTQLSVL.

This chain links TRBV3-1 (or the pseudogene TRBV3-2) with TRBJ2-3, with 10 positions matching TRBD2. Germline loops: CDR1 LGHDT, CDR2 YNNKEL (reference sequence). This CDR3 is built from 14 residues. Trimming at V came to 4 bases and at J to 5 bases, leaving 3 bases not matched to a gene. The CDR3 loop reads CASSRAGGVDTQYF. CDR3 coding DNA: TGTGCCAGCAGCCGAGCGGGAGGGGTAGATACGCAGTATTTT.